The 27 T cell receptor beta chains listed next were all sequenced from one sample in a study of blood T cell repertoires in COVID-19. Sequenced by immunoSEQ multiplex PCR; TCRdb stores in-frame clones only, minus some. This sample has more than 85,000 clones; around 85% occur once, and the top ten carry approximately 15%. Sequencing was performed on peripheral blood. The source is a woman aged 60 to 75 with acute or convalescent COVID-19.

Comments on this clone: Other DNA sequences in this specimen translate into the identical CDR3. This sequence joins TRBV28 and TRBJ2-7; no reliable D call. This CDR3 has 12 residues. The germline V and J ends were trimmed by 1 base and 1 base, with 2 bases remaining between them. In germline, CDR1 is MDHEN, CDR2 SYDVKM. The CDR3 DNA is TGTGCCAGCAGTTTATCGTCCTACGAGCAGTACTTC. This translates into CASSLSSYEQYF.

The J gene is TRBJ2-5, the V gene TRBV7-5; no DNA check was done on the table's D call, TRBD2. TRBV7-5 is a recognized pseudogene. The length of the CDR3 is 15 residues. DNA for the CDR3: TGTGCCAGAAGCTTGGTCCGGGAGGGACAAGAGACCCAGTACTTC. Its translation: CARSLVREGQETQYF.

V is TRBV27 and J is TRBJ2-5; a weak D match, TRBD2 (6 bases). Germline CDR1 MNHEY, CDR2 SMNVEV (reference sequence). The CDR3 runs to 13 residues. Trimming removed 6 bases at V and 2 bases at J, with 10 bases between. The CDR3 region has the DNA TGTGCCAGCAGACGGGGGAAGCAAGAGACCCAGTACTTC. It specifies CASRRGKQETQYF.

The rearrangement uses TRBV6-5 and TRBJ2-7, with D possibly matching TRBD2 (6 bases). The CDR3 length is 12 residues. The germline V and J ends were trimmed by 7 bases and 7 bases, with 14 bases remaining between them. The germline V gene has CDR1 MNHEY and CDR2 SVGAGI. The CDR3 here is CASTNLRGEQYF. CDR3 nucleotides: TGTGCCAGCACCAACCTCCGGGGGGAGCAGTACTTC.

A note on this clone: The sample contains more than one DNA sequence encoding this CDR3. The chain combines TRBV6-5 with TRBJ1-2; D perhaps matches TRBD1 (5 bases). Per germline, CDR1 MNHEY and CDR2 SVGAGI. Trimming shortened V by 2 bases and J by 2 bases, and 6 bases separated the two germline ends. The CDR3 runs 13 residues. CDR3 in amino acids: CASSYDSNYGYTF. The DNA for the CDR3 is TGTGCCAGCAGTTACGACAGCAACTATGGCTACACCTTC.

The chain has TRBV28 and TRBJ2-2, with 7 positions matching TRBD2. The J segment lost 2 bases and the V segment lost 7 bases, leaving 4 bases of the junction unmatched. The CDR3 contains 14 residues. CDR1 and CDR2 (germline): MDHEN, SYDVKM. Here the CDR3 DNA reads TGTGCCAGCATATCGGGGGGAAACACCGGGGAGCTGTTTTTT. Translation gives CASISGGNTGELFF.

This clone was seen more than once but under ten times. The chain carries TRBV6-5 and TRBJ1-2; 9 nucleotides match TRBD1. V lost 2 bases to trimming and J lost 5 bases; unmatched junction nucleotides: 6. This CDR3 region has 15 residues. Looked up from germline, CDR1 is MNHEY and CDR2 is SVGAGI. CDR3 sequence: CASSYRGQGGYGYTF. In nucleotides, the CDR3 is TGTGCCAGCAGTTACAGGGGACAGGGCGGTTATGGCTACACCTTC.

The chain links TRBV7-9 to TRBJ1-1; D not certain. This CDR3 comprises 14 residues. Germline V lookup: CDR1 SEHNR, CDR2 FQNEAQ (reference sequence). Between the trimmed V and J ends, which lost 5 bases and 1 base, there was a span of 11 bases. The CDR3 sequence: CASSTDNPNTEAFF. The CDR3 DNA follows: TGTGCCAGCAGCACCGACAACCCGAACACTGAAGCTTTCTTT.

The chain is built from TRBV7-3 and TRBJ2-3, with 8 bases identical to TRBD2. Germline lookup yields CDR1 SGHTA and CDR2 FQGTGA. This CDR3 has 18 residues. Germline trimming cut 2 bases from V and 2 bases from J; bases unmatched to any gene: 12. CDR3 coding DNA: TGTGCCAGCAGCTTAGGGGGTGGTGGGACTAGTCTCACAGATACGCAGTATTTT. Protein product: CASSLGGGGTSLTDTQYF.

J is TRBJ1-2 and V is TRBV7-6; 11 bases are a match to TRBD1. The ends lost 4 bases at V and 8 bases at J; junction bases unmatched: 6. CDR3 size: 14 residues. Germline V lookup: CDR1 SGHVS, CDR2 FNYEAQ. CDR3: CASSSSDRGLGYTF. CDR3 bases: TGTGCCAGCAGCTCTTCGGACAGGGGGCTCGGCTACACCTTC.

The chain uses TRBV4-3 and TRBJ2-7, with 8 bases identical to TRBD1. The V gene's germline CDR1 is LGHNA and CDR2 YSLEER. V was pared by 3 bases and J by 3 bases, with 4 bases of the junction left unmatched. The CDR3 runs 14 residues. The DNA of the CDR3 is TGCGCCAGCAGCCACGGACAGGGTGACTACGAGCAGTACTTC. It specifies CASSHGQGDYEQYF.

The chain recombines TRBV30 with TRBJ2-2; perhaps TRBD1 as D (5 bases). Germline loops: CDR1 GTSNPN, CDR2 SVGIG (reference sequence). V was cut by 3 bases and J by 0 bases, with 8 bases left in between. CDR3 length: 14 residues. This CDR3 is CAWRRGTNTGELFF. As DNA, the CDR3 is TGTGCCTGGAGAAGGGGAACGAACACCGGGGAGCTGTTTTTT. Full variable domain (missing parts from reference TRBV30 and TRBJ2-2): SQTIHQWPATLVQPVGSPLSLECTVEGTSNPNLYWYRQAAGRGLQLLFYSVGIGQISSEVPQNLSASRPQDRQFILSSKKLLLSDSGFYLCAWRRGTNTGELFFGEGSRLTVL.

The gene calls are TRBV6-5 and TRBJ2-7; D uncertain. V was pared by 2 bases and J by 0 bases, with 8 bases between. In germline, CDR1 is MNHEY, CDR2 SVGAGI. The CDR3 loop spans 14 amino acids. The CDR3 DNA reads TGTGCCAGCAGTTACGACACGAGCTCCTACGAGCAGTACTTC. Its translation: CASSYDTSSYEQYF.

This clone was detected once. The V gene is TRBV6-1, the J gene TRBJ1-4, with 7 bases lining up with TRBD1. V dropped 6 bases and J dropped 8; count of bases not matched to a gene: 6. Germline CDR1 reads MNHNS; CDR2 reads SASEGT. The CDR3 is 13 amino acids. CDR3 nucleotides: TGTGCCAGCAGCCAGGGGGGCTCCGAAAAACTGTTTTTT. This gives the protein CASSQGGSEKLFF.

The chain couples TRBV28 to TRBJ1-2; D is undetermined. CDR1 and CDR2 from the germline V gene are MDHEN and SYDVKM. The CDR3 spans 12 residues. V lost 5 bases, J lost 5 bases, and 9 bases lay in between. The CDR3 region is CASSPRDYGYTF. CDR3 in DNA: TGTGCCAGCAGTCCACGAGATTATGGCTACACCTTC.

The genes are TRBV1 and TRBJ2-7; the D call in the table, TRBD2, was not verified against the DNA. TRBV1 is an annotated pseudogene. This CDR3 comprises 18 residues. DNA for the CDR3: TGCACCAGCAGCCAAGATGTGGAGCCCGGGGGGTTCTCCTACGAGCAGTACTTC. Amino acids: CTSSQDVEPGGFSYEQYF.

V is TRBV10-3 and J is TRBJ2-7, with D uncertain. CDR3 length equals 10 residues. Germline CDR1 ENHRY, CDR2 SYGVKD. V lost 11 bases to trimming and J lost 3 bases, with 8 bases between them. The CDR3 spells CASLFYEQYF. CDR3 nucleotides: TGTGCCTCCCTTTTCTACGAGCAGTACTTC.

This clone occurred once. The chain links TRBV7-6 to TRBJ1-1, with D unclear. V was clipped by 0 bases and J by 1 base, with 6 bases between them. The CDR3 contains 14 residues. The germline V gene encodes CDR1 SGHVS and CDR2 FNYEAQ. This CDR3 is CASSLAGENTEAFF. The CDR3 DNA reads TGTGCCAGCAGCTTAGCCGGGGAGAACACTGAAGCTTTCTTT.

This clone was seen only a few times. The genes are TRBV5-1 and TRBJ1-6; 7 bases match TRBD1. Losses at the gene ends were 0 bases for V and 10 bases for J; bases not matched to a gene: 10. CDR3 size: 16 residues. CDR1 and CDR2 from the germline V gene are SGHRS and YFSETQ. The CDR3 protein is CASSLARGQAGSPLHF. CDR3 coding DNA: TGCGCCAGCAGCTTGGCTCGCGGACAGGCCGGATCACCCCTCCACTTT.

This chain links TRBV2 with TRBJ2-1; 9 nucleotides agree with TRBD1. Germline CDR1 and CDR2: SNHLY and FYNNEI. V lost 6 bases to trimming and J lost 0 bases; unmatched junction nucleotides: 9. The CDR3 covers 17 residues. The DNA for the CDR3 is TGTGCCAGCAGCGCCACAGGGGGCAGGAGCTCCTACAATGAGCAGTTCTTC. This gives the protein CASSATGGRSSYNEQFF.

The rearrangement links TRBV5-4 to TRBJ1-2; unclear D gene. V was trimmed by 1 base and J by 3 bases, leaving 10 bases between them. This CDR3 contains 14 residues. CDR1 is SGHNT, CDR2 YYREEE, per germline (reference sequence). The DNA for the CDR3 is TGTGCCAGCAGCTTGTTCACCGGGTACTATGGCTACACCTTC. Protein: CASSLFTGYYGYTF. Looking up the rest from reference TRBV5-4 and TRBJ1-2 gives the full variable domain: ETGVTQSPTHLIKTRGQQVTLRCSSQSGHNTVSWYQQALGQGPQFIFQYYREEENGRGNFPPRFSGLQFPNYSSELNVNALELDDSALYLCASSLFTGYYGYTFGSGTRLTVV.

This chain uses TRBV20-1 with TRBJ1-5; possibly TRBD1 for D (5 bases). The length of the CDR3 is 13 residues. Germline V CDR1 and CDR2: DFQATT, SNEGSKA (reference sequence). V lost 3 bases to trimming and J lost 7 bases, with 13 bases between them. The CDR3 nucleotides are TGCAGTGCTAGTGGGGGGGTGGGACAGCCCCAGCATTTT. Translation: CSASGGVGQPQHF.

V gene TRBV6-5 combines with J gene TRBJ2-3; D may be TRBD2 (5 bases). Trimming took 7 bases from V and 5 from J, leaving 7 bases between them. The CDR3 is 11 residues long. Germline V lookup: CDR1 MNHEY, CDR2 SVGAGI. The CDR3 spells CASNGVDTQYF. The CDR3 DNA follows: TGTGCCAGCAACGGGGTAGATACGCAGTATTTT.

The table lists this clone with a few counts. J is TRBJ1-2 and V is TRBV29-1; D not certain. CDR3 size: 10 residues. The germline gives CDR1 SQVTM, CDR2 ANQGSEA. V lost 1 base and J lost 6, with 3 bases in between. Written as DNA, the CDR3 is TGCAGCGTTGAAGGGCATGGCTACACCTTC. This codes for CSVEGHGYTF. The variable domain in full, with the rest retrieved from reference TRBV29-1 and TRBJ1-2, is SAVISQKPSRDICQRGTSLTIQCQVDSQVTMMFWYRQQPGQSLTLIATANQGSEATYESGFVIDKFPISRPNLTFSTLTVSNMSPEDSSIYLCSVEGHGYTFGSGTRLTVV.

The rearrangement links TRBV19 to TRBJ1-4; no reliable D call. CDR3 length equals 16 residues. V lost 7 bases and J lost 5, with 20 bases in between. CDR1 is LNHDA and CDR2 is SQIVND in the germline V gene (reference sequence). CDR3 bases: TGTGCCAGTATCCCGGGCAGCCAGGAGGGAAATGAAAAACTGTTTTTT. Encoded protein: CASIPGSQEGNEKLFF.

The chain links TRBV2 to TRBJ2-7; 8 nucleotides match TRBD1. Unmatched junction bases numbered 8, after V lost 7 bases and J lost 3 bases. CDR3 length: 14 amino acids. Germline assignment: CDR1 SNHLY and CDR2 FYNNEI. Written as DNA, the CDR3 is TGTGCCAGCACCGCGGACAGGGATGTCTACGAGCAGTACTTC. Residues: CASTADRDVYEQYF.

The chain employs TRBV6-1 and TRBJ1-6; D might be TRBD1 (6 bases). Trimming took 1 base from V and 7 from J, leaving 11 bases between them. The CDR3 spans 15 residues. Germline V gene data show CDR1 as MNHNS and CDR2 as SASEGT. Written as DNA, the CDR3 is TGTGCCAGCAGTGAAGGGGGACACTGGAATTCACCCCTCCACTTT. This gives the protein CASSEGGHWNSPLHF.